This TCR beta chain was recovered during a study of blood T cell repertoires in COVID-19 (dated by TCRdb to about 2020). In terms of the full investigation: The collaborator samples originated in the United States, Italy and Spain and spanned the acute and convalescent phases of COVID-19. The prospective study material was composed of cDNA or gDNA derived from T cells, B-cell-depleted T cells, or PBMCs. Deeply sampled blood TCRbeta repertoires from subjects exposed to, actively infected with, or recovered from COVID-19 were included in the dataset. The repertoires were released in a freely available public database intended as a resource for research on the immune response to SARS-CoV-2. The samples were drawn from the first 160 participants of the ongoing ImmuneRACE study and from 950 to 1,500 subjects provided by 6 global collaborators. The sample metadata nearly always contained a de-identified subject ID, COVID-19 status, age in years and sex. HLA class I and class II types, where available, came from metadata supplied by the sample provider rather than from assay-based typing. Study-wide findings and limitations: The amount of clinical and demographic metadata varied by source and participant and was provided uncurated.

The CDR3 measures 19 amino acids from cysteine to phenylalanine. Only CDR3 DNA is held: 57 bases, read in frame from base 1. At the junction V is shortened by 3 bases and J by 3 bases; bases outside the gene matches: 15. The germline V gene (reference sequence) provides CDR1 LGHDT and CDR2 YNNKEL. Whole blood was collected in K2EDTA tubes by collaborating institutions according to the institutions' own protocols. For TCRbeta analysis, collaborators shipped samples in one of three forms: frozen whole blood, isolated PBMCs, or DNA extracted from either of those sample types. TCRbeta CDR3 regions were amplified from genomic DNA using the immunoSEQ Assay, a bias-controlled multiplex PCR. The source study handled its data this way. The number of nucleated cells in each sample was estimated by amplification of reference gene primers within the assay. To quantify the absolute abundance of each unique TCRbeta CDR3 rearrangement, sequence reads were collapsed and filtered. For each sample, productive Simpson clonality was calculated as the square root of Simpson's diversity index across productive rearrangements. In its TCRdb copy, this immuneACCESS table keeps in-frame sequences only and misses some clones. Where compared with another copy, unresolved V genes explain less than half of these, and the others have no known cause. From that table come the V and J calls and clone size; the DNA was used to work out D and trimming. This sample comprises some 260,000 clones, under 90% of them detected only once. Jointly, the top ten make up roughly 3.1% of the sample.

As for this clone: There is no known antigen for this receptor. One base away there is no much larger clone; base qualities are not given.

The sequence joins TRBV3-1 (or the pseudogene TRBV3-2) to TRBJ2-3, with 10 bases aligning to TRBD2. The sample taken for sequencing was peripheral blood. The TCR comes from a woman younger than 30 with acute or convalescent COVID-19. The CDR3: CASSQVILASGSMTDTQYF. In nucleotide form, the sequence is TGTGCCAGCAGCCAGGTTATTCTGGCTAGCGGGAGTATGACAGATACGCAGTATTTT.